These 5 T cell receptor beta chains originate from one sample sequenced in a study of Ad26.COV2.S vaccination and SARS-CoV-2 variants. The table came from immunoSEQ multiplex PCR; TCRdb's copy has only in-frame clones and leaves some out. The sample carries about 330,000 clones, about nine tenths recorded once. Treatment defined: around 19 received Ad26.COV2.S at low or high dose, single or two shots; roughly five received placebo; per-sample allocation not given. Each sample was drawn 63 days after the first injection (of vaccine or placebo). The sequenced sample was peripheral blood, obtained in a trial of Ad26.COV2.S vaccine versus placebo. The origin of the receptors is a person aged 18-60 years who received the Ad26.COV2.S COVID-19 vaccine or a placebo.

CDR3 amino acids: CATSRDGNTNYGYTF. The DNA for the CDR3 is TGTGCCACCAGCAGAGATGGGAACACCAACTATGGCTACACCTTC. The chain uses TRBV15 and TRBJ1-2; D uncertain. There are 15 residues in the CDR3. Germline assignment: CDR1 LNHNV and CDR2 YYDKDF (reference sequence). The ends were cut back, 0 bases at V and 2 bases at J, with 10 bases in the middle.

The gene calls are TRBV25-1 and TRBJ1-2; 7 bases are shared with TRBD1. CDR3 length: 14 residues. The J segment lost 4 bases and the V segment lost 7 bases, leaving 9 bases of the junction unmatched. Germline assignment: CDR1 MGHDK and CDR2 SYGVNS. The CDR3 DNA reads as TGTGCCAGCAACCCCGGGACAGAAGTCTATGGCTACACCTTC. As protein: CASNPGTEVYGYTF.

The chain employs TRBV5-5 and TRBJ2-7; the D is unclear. V shed 0 bases and J shed 2 bases, with 6 bases lying between them. From germline, CDR1 is SGHKS and CDR2 YYEKEE (reference sequence). This CDR3 comprises 13 residues. The CDR3 reads CASSLEGTYEQYF. The CDR3 nucleotides read TGTGCCAGCAGCTTGGAGGGAACCTACGAGCAGTACTTC.

J is TRBJ2-1 and V is TRBV6-5; no firm D call. V shed 2 bases and J shed 9 bases, with 20 bases lying between them. This CDR3 comprises 16 residues. The germline V gene encodes CDR1 MNHEY and CDR2 SVGAGI. CDR3 loop: CASSYHISLALSEQFF. The CDR3 DNA reads as TGTGCCAGCAGTTACCATATTAGTTTGGCGTTGAGTGAGCAGTTCTTC.

This chain connects TRBV20-1 to TRBJ2-3; 10 nucleotides line up with TRBD2. The CDR3 totals 13 residues. Germline CDR1 is DFQATT and CDR2 is SNEGSKA (reference sequence). The V gene end was trimmed by 3 bases and the J gene end by 5 bases; junction bases not matched to a gene: 2. CDR3 bases: TGCAGTGCTAGTGCTAGCGGGAGAGATACGCAGTATTTT. Amino acids: CSASASGRDTQYF.